The 32 T cell receptor beta chains given below trace back to one sample, sequenced in a study of cytomegalovirus exposure and HLA in healthy donors. The PCR employed 60 Vbeta primers together with 13 Jbeta primers. Measured with immunoSEQ multiplex PCR; TCRdb has only the in-frame clones, and not every one. The repertoire holds approximately 220,000 clones, with nearly 80% as singletons. Input material: PBMCs. These receptors were collected from a man younger than 35 in good health and CMV-seronegative.

This clone showed up just a few times. This sequence joins TRBV7-2 and TRBJ2-2, with D perhaps matching TRBD2 (6 bases). Germline values: CDR1 SGHTA, CDR2 FQGNSA. This CDR3 comprises 11 residues. V was clipped by 7 bases and J by 7 bases, with 7 bases between them. CDR3 loop: CASTGGGELFF. The DNA for the CDR3 is TGTGCCAGCACCGGGGGCGGGGAGCTGTTTTTT.

The V and J genes are TRBV5-6 and TRBJ1-3; D gene uncertain. The CDR3 has 13 residues. V shed 0 bases and J shed 4 bases, with 5 bases lying between them. Looked up from germline, CDR1 is SGHDT and CDR2 is YYEEEE. DNA for the CDR3: TGTGCCAGCAGCTTGGGCAGGGGAAACACCATATATTTT. This codes for CASSLGRGNTIYF.

This clone appeared a few times. The chain couples TRBV6-4 to TRBJ1-2, with 12 bases that match TRBD1. The CDR3 runs to 13 residues. Per germline, CDR1 MRHNA and CDR2 SNTAGT. V lost 5 bases, J lost 9 bases, and 4 bases stayed unmatched. The CDR3 here is CASSPGTGGSYTF. In nucleotides, the CDR3 is TGTGCCAGCAGTCCCGGGACAGGGGGCAGCTACACCTTC.

V gene TRBV13 combines with J gene TRBJ2-4; 8 nucleotides agree with TRBD1. This CDR3 is 15 amino acids long. Trimming removed 5 bases from V and 6 bases from J; junction bases left unmatched: 9. Looked up from germline, CDR1 is PRHDT and CDR2 is FYEKMQ (reference sequence). The CDR3 region is CASSKWTGKVNIQYF. CDR3 nucleotide sequence: TGTGCCAGCAGCAAATGGACAGGGAAGGTAAACATTCAGTACTTC. The full variable domain, with the rest looked up from reference TRBV13 and TRBJ2-4, is AAGVIQSPRHLIKEKRETATLKCYPIPRHDTVYWYQQGPGQDPQFLISFYEKMQSDKGSIPDRFSAQQFSDYHSELNMSSLELGDSALYFCASSKWTGKVNIQYFGAGTRLSVL.

The J gene is TRBJ1-2, the V gene TRBV5-6, with D possibly matching TRBD1 (5 bases). CDR3 length: 14 residues. Germline V CDR1 and CDR2: SGHDT, YYEEEE. V was cut by 0 bases and J by 5 bases, with 11 bases left in between. The CDR3 DNA reads TGTGCCAGCAGCTTGGTCAGGGTACCATATGGCTACACCTTC. It specifies CASSLVRVPYGYTF.

This clone was seen only a few times. Other DNA sequences from this sample encode an identical CDR3 as well. V usage is TRBV19 and J usage is TRBJ2-1, with 8 nucleotides matching TRBD2. There are 14 residues in the CDR3. The V gene end was trimmed by 6 bases and the J gene end by 3 bases; junction bases not matched to a gene: 4. Per germline, CDR1 LNHDA and CDR2 SQIVND (reference sequence). CDR3 nucleotides: TGTGCCAGTAGCAGCGGGGGCGACTACAATGAGCAGTTCTTC. Translated: CASSSGGDYNEQFF.

The chain couples TRBV5-4 to TRBJ2-2; 9 positions agree with TRBD2. Germline-derived CDR1 and CDR2 are SGHNT and YYREEE (reference sequence). J lost 4 bases, V lost 7 bases, and 8 bases had no gene match. The CDR3 sequence is 15 residues long. CDR3 loop: CASSLSGSITGELFF. CDR3 DNA sequence: TGTGCCAGCTCACTTAGCGGGAGCATCACCGGGGAGCTGTTTTTT.

The chain links TRBV6-6 to TRBJ1-6; 7 bases line up with TRBD1. The CDR3 spans 15 residues. J was trimmed by 10 bases and V by 1 base; bases with no gene match: 7. Germline CDR1 MNHNY, CDR2 SVGAGI (reference sequence). The CDR3 region has the DNA TGTGCCAGCAGTTACTATACAGGGGTGGGATCACCCCTCCACTTT. It yields the protein CASSYYTGVGSPLHF.

The chain recombines TRBV5-1 with TRBJ2-5; 9 bases map to TRBD2. The length of the CDR3 is 19 residues. Germline loops: CDR1 SGHRS, CDR2 YFSETQ. Trimming cost V 2 bases and J 5 bases; bases outside gene matches: 19. In nucleotides, the CDR3 is TGCGCCAGCAGCTTATGGGGAACTAGCGGGCCCCAGGGGGAGGAGACCCAGTACTTC. Encoded protein: CASSLWGTSGPQGEETQYF. The full variable domain, rest sourced from reference TRBV5-1 and TRBJ2-5, is KAGVTQTPRYLIKTRGQQVTLSCSPISGHRSVSWYQQTPGQGLQFLFEYFSETQRNKGNFPGRFSGRQFSNSRSEMNVSTLELGDSALYLCASSLWGTSGPQGEETQYFGPGTRLLVL.

The genes are TRBV11-2 and TRBJ2-7; TRBD1 matches at 8 bases. Germline values: CDR1 SGHAT, CDR2 FQNNGV. With V trimmed by 0 bases and J by 0 bases, 4 bases remained unmatched. CDR3 size: 16 residues. The CDR3 region is CASSLDRDRLSYEQYF. The CDR3 DNA reads as TGTGCCAGCAGCTTAGACCGGGACAGGCTCTCCTACGAGCAGTACTTC.

The gene calls are TRBV30 and TRBJ2-2, with D possibly TRBD1 on 6 matching bases. Trimming pared 8 bases from V and 1 base from J, leaving 14 bases between. The CDR3 is 14 residues long. CDR1 and CDR2 from the germline V gene are GTSNPN and SVGIG (reference sequence). The CDR3 nucleotides read TGTGCCAGAACATCGGGACAGAACACCGGGGAGCTGTTTTTT. Protein product: CARTSGQNTGELFF.

This clone has more than one count but fewer than ten. This chain uses TRBV4-3 with TRBJ2-3; 12 bases line up with TRBD2. Trimming at V came to 0 bases and at J to 6 bases, leaving 7 bases not matched to a gene. The CDR3 is 17 amino acids. Germline CDR1 LGHNA, CDR2 YSLEER. CDR3 sequence: CASSQEPSGGDTDTQYF. CDR3 coding DNA: TGCGCCAGCAGCCAAGAACCTAGCGGGGGGGACACCGATACGCAGTATTTT.

DNA for the CDR3: TGTGCCAGCAGCATCGATAGCGGGTGGTACGAGCAGTACTTC. Encoded protein: CASSIDSGWYEQYF. The chain carries TRBV7-2 and TRBJ2-5; 7 bases align to TRBD2. The J call may be faulty, since TRBJ2-7 better matches the DNA end. Germline V gives CDR1 SGHTA, CDR2 FQGNSA. The CDR3 is 14 residues long.

This clone was counted between two and nine times. J is TRBJ2-7 and V is TRBV5-1, with D maybe TRBD1 (5 bases). Trimming took off 1 base at V and 7 bases at J, with 9 bases between the two ends. The CDR3 consists of 12 residues. In germline, CDR1 is SGHRS, CDR2 YFSETQ. The CDR3 is CASSLIGQEQYF. The CDR3 DNA is TGCGCCAGCAGCTTGATAGGACAAGAGCAGTACTTC. The full variable domain, with the rest looked up from reference TRBV5-1 and TRBJ2-7, is KAGVTQTPRYLIKTRGQQVTLSCSPISGHRSVSWYQQTPGQGLQFLFEYFSETQRNKGNFPGRFSGRQFSNSRSEMNVSTLELGDSALYLCASSLIGQEQYFGPGTRLTVT.

The chain employs TRBV28 and TRBJ2-7, with D maybe TRBD1 (6 bases). V lost 5 bases, J lost 2 bases, and 13 bases lay in between. The CDR3 is 14 amino acids. Germline V CDR1 and CDR2: MDHEN, SYDVKM. DNA of the CDR3: TGTGCCAGCAGTCCCAGGGGTCCCCCCTACGAGCAGTACTTC. Encoded protein: CASSPRGPPYEQYF.

The rearrangement joins TRBV4-1 to TRBJ1-5; TRBD1 is a possible D gene (5 bases). V was trimmed by 5 bases and J by 5 bases, leaving 16 bases between them. Germline assignment: CDR1 MGHRA and CDR2 YSYEKL. The CDR3 extends over 15 amino acids. CDR3 amino acids: CASSFQGDDDQPQHF. In DNA, the CDR3 is TGCGCCAGCAGCTTCCAGGGTGATGACGATCAGCCCCAGCATTTT.

The chain links TRBV7-9 to TRBJ1-3; no clear D. CDR1 and CDR2 from the germline V gene are SEHNR and FQNEAQ (reference sequence). The CDR3 is 14 amino acids. Trimming took 5 bases from V and 0 from J, leaving 8 bases between them. The CDR3 is CASSRTSSGNTIYF. CDR3 coding DNA: TGTGCCAGCAGCCGAACAAGCTCTGGAAACACCATATATTTT.

The chain couples TRBV5-4 to TRBJ2-1; tentative D call: TRBD1 (5 bases). Germline loops: CDR1 SGHNT, CDR2 YYREEE (reference sequence). With 1 base removed from V and 4 bases from J, the gap between germline ends came to 9 bases. The CDR3 length is 14 residues. CDR3 loop: CASSLPGHYNEQFF. In DNA, the CDR3 is TGTGCCAGCAGCTTGCCAGGACATTACAATGAGCAGTTCTTC.

J is TRBJ1-5 and V is TRBV9; the match to TRBD1 covers 7 bases. Germline V lookup: CDR1 SGDLS, CDR2 YYNGEE. V lost 0 bases and J lost 4; bases outside the gene matches: 4. The CDR3 is 15 amino acids. The CDR3 DNA reads as TGTGCCAGCAGCGTAGGAGGGACAGTTAATCAGCCCCAGCATTTT. Its protein product is CASSVGGTVNQPQHF.

The V gene is TRBV5-6, the J gene TRBJ1-1; D may be TRBD1 (5 bases). V was clipped by 6 bases and J by 0 bases, with 15 bases between them. This CDR3 has 15 amino acids. CDR1 SGHDT and CDR2 YYEEEE come from the germline V gene. The CDR3 protein is CASNNWGLLNTEAFF. In DNA, the CDR3 is TGTGCCAGCAACAACTGGGGCCTCCTGAACACTGAAGCTTTCTTT.

The V call is TRBV5-1, the J call TRBJ1-3; no definite D call. The CDR3 has 13 residues. Trimming left V 2 bases short and J 7 bases short, with 10 bases between. Germline values: CDR1 SGHRS, CDR2 YFSETQ. Here the CDR3 reads CASSLGGSNTIYF. Here the CDR3 DNA reads TGCGCCAGCAGCTTAGGCGGATCGAACACCATATATTTT.

The chain employs TRBV7-2 and TRBJ1-5, with 7 bases aligning to TRBD1. From germline, CDR1 is SGHTA and CDR2 FQGNSA. V was pared by 3 bases and J by 3 bases, with 2 bases of the junction left unmatched. There are 14 residues in the CDR3. The CDR3 spells CASSFTGANQPQHF. CDR3 nucleotide sequence: TGTGCCAGCAGCTTTACAGGGGCCAATCAGCCCCAGCATTTT.

CDR3 protein: CASSTQGLNTEAFF. The CDR3 DNA reads TGTGCCAGCAGTACCCAGGGATTGAACACTGAAGCTTTCTTT. The V and J genes are TRBV6-1 and TRBJ1-1, with D perhaps TRBD1 (5 bases). Trimming took off 5 bases at V and 0 bases at J, with 10 bases between the two ends. Germline assignment: CDR1 MNHNS and CDR2 SASEGT. The CDR3 is 14 residues long.

This clone occurred a few times. This sequence joins TRBV9 and TRBJ1-1, with no clear D. V was shortened by 4 bases and J by 4 bases, with 14 bases between the two germline ends. This CDR3 region has 14 residues. Germline V gene lookup returns CDR1 SGDLS and CDR2 YYNGEE. CDR3 in DNA: TGTGCCAGCAGCCCTCATAGCCTACCCACTGAAGCTTTCTTT. The encoded protein is CASSPHSLPTEAFF.

The chain has TRBV4-3 and TRBJ2-7; maybe TRBD2 (6 bases). From germline, CDR1 is LGHNA and CDR2 YSLEER. The V and J ends lost 1 base and 2 bases respectively, with 18 bases between them. The CDR3 extends over 17 amino acids. The CDR3 DNA sequence: TGCGCCAGCAGCCAAGGACTGGTGCGGGGCAAGACCTACGAGCAGTACTTC. It specifies CASSQGLVRGKTYEQYF.

The CDR3 DNA reads as TGTGCCAGCAGCTTATCGGGTCTGTCCTACGAGCAGTACTTC. The encoded protein is CASSLSGLSYEQYF. The chain recombines TRBV5-8 with TRBJ2-7; no reliable D call. V was cut by 2 bases and J by 1 base, with 10 bases left in between. The CDR3 totals 14 residues. Germline V lookup: CDR1 SGHTS, CDR2 YDEGEE.

The chain carries TRBV30 and TRBJ2-2, with a weak D call TRBD2 (6 bases). Deletions cut 3 bases from V and 1 base from J, with 9 bases between. The CDR3 consists of 14 residues. Germline V CDR1 and CDR2: GTSNPN, SVGIG (reference sequence). The CDR3: CAWRSSVNTGELFF. The CDR3 coding sequence is TGTGCCTGGAGATCTAGCGTGAACACCGGGGAGCTGTTTTTT.

V is TRBV28 and J is TRBJ2-7; TRBD2 agrees at 7 bases. V lost 3 bases, J lost 0 bases, and 5 bases stayed unmatched. From germline, CDR1 is MDHEN and CDR2 SYDVKM. This CDR3 comprises 15 residues. Here the CDR3 DNA reads TGTGCCAGCAGTTTCTTTGGCGGGAGCTCCTACGAGCAGTACTTC. This translates into CASSFFGGSSYEQYF.

V and J are TRBV9 and TRBJ1-3; TRBD1 might be the D (5 bases). The V gene's germline CDR1 is SGDLS and CDR2 YYNGEE. The CDR3 has 16 residues. Trimming shortened V by 0 bases and J by 0 bases, and 10 bases separated the two germline ends. The CDR3 DNA reads TGTGCCAGCAGCGTAGGGACACATAACTCTGGAAACACCATATATTTT. Amino acids: CASSVGTHNSGNTIYF. The full variable domain, its missing parts supplied by reference TRBV9 and TRBJ1-3, is DSGVTQTPKHLITATGQRVTLRCSPRSGDLSVYWYQQSLDQGLQFLIQYYNGEERAKGNILERFSAQQFPDLHSELNLSSLELGDSALYFCASSVGTHNSGNTIYFGEGSWLTVV.

The rearrangement joins TRBV9 to TRBJ1-2; D unclear. Trimming removed 0 bases from V and 14 bases from J, with 14 bases in between. The germline V gene encodes CDR1 SGDLS and CDR2 YYNGEE. The CDR3 is made up of 12 amino acids. This chain's CDR3 is CASSVAGSGSTF. Written as DNA, the CDR3 is TGTGCCAGCAGCGTAGCAGGTTCCGGGAGTACCTTC.

The V and J genes are TRBV5-1 and TRBJ2-2, with 7 nucleotides matching TRBD1. Germline trimming cut 4 bases from V and 1 base from J; bases unmatched to any gene: 7. The germline V gene has CDR1 SGHRS and CDR2 YFSETQ. The CDR3 length is 16 residues. The CDR3 nucleotides read TGCGCCAGCAGCCCCGGGACAGCCCTGAACACCGGGGAGCTGTTTTTT. This gives the protein CASSPGTALNTGELFF.

V and J are TRBV7-9 and TRBJ2-1; possibly TRBD2 for D (5 bases). CDR1 and CDR2 from the germline V gene are SEHNR and FQNEAQ (reference sequence). The CDR3 contains 14 residues. V shed 5 bases and J shed 10 bases, with 18 bases lying between them. The CDR3 nucleotides are TGTGCCAGCAGCGTTCCCTACCTAGCCGGAGAGCAGTTCTTC. Translation: CASSVPYLAGEQFF.